Listed below are T cell receptor beta chains from one sample, sequenced in a study of blood T cells in healthy people across ages. TCRdb recomputed calls from the 5' RACE reads with MiXCR, one row per CDR3 protein. There are approximately 960,000 distinct CDR3 sequences in the sample; 25% to 35% occur only once, and around 9.6% lies in the top ten. The same sample was also used in a study of T cells of mothers and their children.

Sequences were obtained from blood. The source of these receptors is a woman in her thirties or forties in good health. Both conserved end residues are part of each CDR3. The listing skips clone size in some rows; elsewhere it reads once, few, many or a size class.

j_gene	abundance	v_gene	CDR3aa
TRBJ1-2	few	TRBV9	CASSVEDRGLGGYTF
TRBJ1-5	few	TRBV6-6	CASSYMTSPQPQHF
TRBJ1-6	.	TRBV20-1	CSAIGQAGNSPLHF
TRBJ2-1	many	TRBV20-1	CSVRGHYNEQFF
TRBJ2-1	many	TRBV5-1	CASSFGTSDNEQFF
TRBJ2-7	few	TRBV7-6	CASSLRPSGTAIHEQYF
TRBJ1-1	.	TRBV27	CASREEGLGTEAFF
TRBJ2-3	.	TRBV7-8	CASSHEVGTGLADTQYF
TRBJ2-1	many	TRBV28	CASSLYRGGDEQFF
TRBJ2-3	few	TRBV6-6	CASSYQGVTDTQYF
TRBJ2-1	.	TRBV4-3	CASSQDSLAGGSEHNEQFF
TRBJ1-1	.	TRBV27	CASRWGGGTEAFF
TRBJ1-1	many	TRBV6-5	CASSYRETNTEAFF
TRBJ1-1	.	TRBV9	CASSAEWDSQAFF
TRBJ2-3	.	TRBV20-1	CSAGGHTRTDTQYF
TRBJ2-1	many	TRBV7-3	CASSFTSGYYNEQFF
TRBJ2-1	few	TRBV15	CATSRDRKTSGGFYNEQFF
TRBJ2-3	few	TRBV4-1	CASSPGGGAEYF
TRBJ1-2	.	TRBV19	CASSKGDGANYGYTF
TRBJ2-1	many	TRBV12-3/TRBV12-4	CASSLAGRALNEQFF
TRBJ1-1	.	TRBV30	CAWSVGHMNTEAFF
TRBJ2-1	many	TRBV7-8	CASSRQGEQFF
TRBJ1-4	many	TRBV29-1	CSVERGEKLFF
TRBJ2-7	few	TRBV21-1	CASSKAIPGQTYEQYF
TRBJ1-1	.	TRBV5-1	CASNPQGDRTEAFF
TRBJ1-1	few	TRBV12-3/TRBV12-4	CASSLGSGGMNTEAFF
TRBJ2-7	many	TRBV6-2/TRBV6-3	CASHPGSFGPHEQYF
TRBJ2-1	.	TRBV5-1	CASSLAAPSYNEQFF
TRBJ2-3	few	TRBV29-1	CSAQGPGADTQYF
TRBJ2-1	.	TRBV7-6	CASRDWSGLGVNEQFF
TRBJ2-1	.	TRBV5-5	CASRIVGHNEQFF
TRBJ2-3	.	TRBV12-3/TRBV12-4	CASSFGRVRADTQYF
TRBJ2-3	.	TRBV20-1	CSASGAGGMSDTRYF
.	.	TRBV14	CASSQDPGSGRETQYF
TRBJ2-3	.	TRBV20-1	CSGGGGGTTSTDTQYF
TRBJ2-3	.	TRBV20-1	CSASGTLKDTQYF
TRBJ2-7	few	TRBV6-2/TRBV6-3	CASSYGQTAPYEQYF
TRBJ2-1	many	TRBV7-3	CASSFLTGRGYNEQFF
TRBJ2-3	many	TRBV29-1	CSLTGGSTDTQYF
TRBJ1-1	.	TRBV7-8	CASTYNRPGNTEAFF
TRBJ1-2	few	TRBV20-1	CSAYGGGGRKDYGYTF
TRBJ1-2	.	TRBV7-2	CASSFGEGVSGYTF